The rows below give T cell receptor beta chains drawn from one sample of a study of sequential checkpoint blockade in melanoma. Clones were sequenced by immunoSEQ multiplex PCR, and TCRdb holds only the in-frame ones, with some missing. The table includes about 6,100 clones, less than 25% detected once. Sequences were derived from tumor tissue (inferred from file names), sampled from a patient given nivolumab and ipilimumab in sequence. The receptor set was obtained from a human donor with melanoma. Each CDR3 is given with its conserved first and last residue. The order of the fields is J gene, V gene, clone size, D gene, CDR3 DNA, CDR3 protein. A D gene is named only where the DNA matches it firmly. Expanded clones get a size class; other rows say once, few or many, or leave the size out.

J: TRBJ1-2; V: TRBV6-8; size: .; D: .; DNA: TGTGCCAGCATCTCCCCCGGTCGGGGCTACACCTTC; CDR3: CASISPGRGYTF
J: TRBJ2-1; V: TRBV10-3; size: .; D: TRBD2; DNA: TGTGCCATCAGTGAGACTAGCGGGGGGCCCGAGCAGTTCTTC; CDR3: CAISETSGGPEQFF
J: TRBJ1-2; V: TRBV29-1; size: .; D: .; DNA: TGCAGCGTTGAAGGGTGGACATCGGATGGCTACACCTTC; CDR3: CSVEGWTSDGYTF
J: TRBJ1-2; V: TRBV11-3; size: medium-sized; D: TRBD1; DNA: TGTGCCAGCAGCTTAGGACAGGGAGAATATTATGGCTACACCTTC; CDR3: CASSLGQGEYYGYTF
J: TRBJ2-3; V: TRBV11-3; size: many; D: .; DNA: TGTGCCAGCAGCCCTATCGCTAGCACAGATACGCAGTATTTT; CDR3: CASSPIASTDTQYF
J: TRBJ1-1; V: TRBV11-3; size: .; D: .; DNA: TGTGCCAGCAGCCAATGGGCAGGCGGTTTGGTTGAAGCTTTCTTT; CDR3: CASSQWAGGLVEAFF
J: TRBJ2-1; V: TRBV19; size: .; D: TRBD2; DNA: TGTGCCAGTAGTATAAACAGCGGGAGCTACAATGAGCAGTTCTTC; CDR3: CASSINSGSYNEQFF
J: TRBJ2-5; V: TRBV18; size: few; D: .; DNA: TGTGCCAGCGTAGGGGGAAGAGGGGAGACCCAGTACTTC; CDR3: CASVGGRGETQYF
J: TRBJ1-2; V: TRBV19; size: .; D: .; DNA: TGTGCCAGTAGTATGCCAGGGATAATTAGTGGCTACACCTTC; CDR3: CASSMPGIISGYTF
J: TRBJ2-7; V: TRBV19; size: once; D: .; DNA: TGTGCCAGTACCCCCCGGTGGGGTAGGGAGCAGTACTTC; CDR3: CASTPRWGREQYF
J: TRBJ2-7; V: TRBV11-3; size: large; D: .; DNA: TGTGCCAGCAGCCCCCCTTTTGGGCGGATACCCTCCTACGAGCAGTACTTC; CDR3: CASSPPFGRIPSYEQYF
J: TRBJ1-3; V: TRBV9; size: medium-sized; D: TRBD1; DNA: TGTGCCAGCAGCTCAACTAGACAGGGAGGAAACACCATATATTTT; CDR3: CASSSTRQGGNTIYF
J: TRBJ1-2; V: TRBV11-3; size: medium-sized; D: .; DNA: TGTGCCAGCAGCACCGACTACGGGAGGTATGGCTACACCTTC; CDR3: CASSTDYGRYGYTF
J: TRBJ2-7; V: TRBV11-3; size: many; D: TRBD2; DNA: TGTGCCAGCAGCTTAATGTCCGGGAGGAGAGGCGAGCAGTACTTC; CDR3: CASSLMSGRRGEQYF
J: TRBJ1-1; V: TRBV30; size: few; D: .; DNA: TGTGCCTGGAGTAAAAAAGGAGGGGGAAAGGGTGAAGCTTTCTTT; CDR3: CAWSKKGGGKGEAFF
J: TRBJ1-4; V: TRBV6-7; size: .; D: .; DNA: TGTGCCAGCAGGGACTATGAAAAACTGTTTTTT; CDR3: CASRDYEKLFF
J: TRBJ1-2; V: TRBV9; size: few; D: .; DNA: TGTGCCAGCAGCGGACAAAACTATGGCTACACCTTC; CDR3: CASSGQNYGYTF
J: TRBJ2-5; V: TRBV30; size: few; D: TRBD2; DNA: TGTGCCTGGAGTCTAGCGGGGGGTCAAGAGACCCAGTACTTC; CDR3: CAWSLAGGQETQYF
J: TRBJ2-5; V: TRBV6-8; size: .; D: .; DNA: TGTGCCAGCAGTACCCGGCCCTTTAGTGGGGAGACCCAGTACTTC; CDR3: CASSTRPFSGETQYF
J: TRBJ1-2; V: TRBV6-8; size: few; D: TRBD1; DNA: TGTGCCAGCAGCCCCCGACAGGGGATAGCTAACTATGGCTACACCTTC; CDR3: CASSPRQGIANYGYTF
J: TRBJ2-5; V: TRBV9; size: .; D: .; DNA: TGTGCCAGCAGCCCACAAAGGGGAGAGACCCAGTACTTC; CDR3: CASSPQRGETQYF
J: TRBJ1-5; V: TRBV11-3; size: many; D: .; DNA: TGTGCCAGCAGCTTGGGAGGAGAGTACAATAGCAATCAGCCCCAGCATTTT; CDR3: CASSLGGEYNSNQPQHF
J: TRBJ2-4; V: TRBV11-3; size: few; D: .; DNA: TGTGCCAGCAGCTTGGGGAAAGGACAGAATGCCAAAAACATTCAGTACTTC; CDR3: CASSLGKGQNAKNIQYF
J: TRBJ2-5; V: TRBV9; size: .; D: .; DNA: TGTGCCAGCAGCGTAGGGGATTTTCCGTTTCAAGAGACCCAGTACTTC; CDR3: CASSVGDFPFQETQYF
J: TRBJ2-5; V: TRBV25-1; size: .; D: TRBD2; DNA: TGTGCCAGCAGCGTAGCGGGAGGATTGGCCCAGTACTTC; CDR3: CASSVAGGLAQYF
J: TRBJ1-5; V: TRBV9; size: few; D: TRBD1; DNA: TGTGCCAGCAGCCTATCGGACAGGGGATACCAGCCCCAGCATTTT; CDR3: CASSLSDRGYQPQHF
J: TRBJ2-2; V: TRBV6-8; size: few; D: .; DNA: TGTGCCAGCAGTTACCTGAACACCGGGGAGCTGTTTTTT; CDR3: CASSYLNTGELFF
J: TRBJ2-1; V: TRBV9; size: .; D: .; DNA: TGTGCCAGCAGCGTAGGCCTGGGGAACAATGAGCAGTTCTTC; CDR3: CASSVGLGNNEQFF
J: TRBJ2-2; V: TRBV10-2; size: .; D: .; DNA: TGCGCCAGCAGAGCCCGGGGGAGCTCGAACACCGGGGAGCTGTTTTTT; CDR3: CASRARGSSNTGELFF
J: TRBJ2-5; V: TRBV6-8; size: few; D: TRBD1; DNA: TGTGCCAGCAGTTGGGACAGGGTGGAGGGGACCCAGTACTTC; CDR3: CASSWDRVEGTQYF
J: TRBJ1-1; V: TRBV11-3; size: large; D: .; DNA: TGTGCCAGCAGCTTGGGGCGGGGAGGGCAAGGTCACACTGAAGCTTTCTTT; CDR3: CASSLGRGGQGHTEAFF
J: TRBJ2-5; V: TRBV18; size: .; D: .; DNA: TGTGCCAGCTCACCATCGAGAGGTCCGGAAGAGACCCAGTACTTC; CDR3: CASSPSRGPEETQYF
J: TRBJ1-1; V: TRBV28; size: .; D: .; DNA: TGTGCCAGCCTCAAGGGGGGCGCTAACACTGAAGCTTTCTTT; CDR3: CASLKGGANTEAFF
J: TRBJ2-3; V: TRBV5-1; size: once; D: TRBD1; DNA: TGCGCCAGCAGCTTGCAGGGGGCGCGATCCGATACGCAGTATTTT; CDR3: CASSLQGARSDTQYF
J: TRBJ2-3; V: TRBV6-8; size: many; D: .; DNA: TGTGCCAGCACCGATCCGCTCCCGCGCGCAGATACGCAGTATTTT; CDR3: CASTDPLPRADTQYF
J: TRBJ1-2; V: TRBV19; size: few; D: .; DNA: TGTGCCAGTAGTACGGGGCTGGATGGCTACACCTTC; CDR3: CASSTGLDGYTF
J: TRBJ2-7; V: TRBV18; size: .; D: TRBD2; DNA: TGTGCCAGCTCACCACTCGCTAGCGGGAGATCTGGCGAGCAGTACTTC; CDR3: CASSPLASGRSGEQYF